This TCR beta chain was documented in a study of blood T cell repertoires in COVID-19. This clone was seen a few times. V dropped 8 bases and J dropped 16; count of bases not matched to a gene: 10. The CDR3 length is 11 residues. TCRdb's copy holds only in-frame clones and misses some; the assay was immunoSEQ multiplex PCR. The top ten hold roughly 12% of the sample, which has 200,000 to 250,000 clones, almost 85% seen once. This TCR was recovered from a woman in her thirties or forties with acute or convalescent COVID-19. The chain couples TRBV12-3 or TRBV12-4 to TRBJ2-4; 8 bases line up with TRBD1. The material sequenced was peripheral blood. The CDR3 nucleotides read TGTGCCAGCCAAGGACAGGGCGGGCGATACTTC. Protein: CASQGQGGRYF.